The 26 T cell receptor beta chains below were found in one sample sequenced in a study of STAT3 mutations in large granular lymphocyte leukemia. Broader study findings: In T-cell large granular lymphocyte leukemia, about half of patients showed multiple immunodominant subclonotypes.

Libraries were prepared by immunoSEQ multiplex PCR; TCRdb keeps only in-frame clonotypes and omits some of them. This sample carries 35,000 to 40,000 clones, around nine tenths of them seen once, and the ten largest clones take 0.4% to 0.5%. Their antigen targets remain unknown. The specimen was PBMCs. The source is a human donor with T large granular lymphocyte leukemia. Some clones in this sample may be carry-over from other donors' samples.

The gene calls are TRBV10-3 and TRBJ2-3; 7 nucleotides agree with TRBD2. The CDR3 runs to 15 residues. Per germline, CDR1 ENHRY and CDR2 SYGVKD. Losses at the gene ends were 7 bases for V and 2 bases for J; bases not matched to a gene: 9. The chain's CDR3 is CAIMGVAGDTDTQYF. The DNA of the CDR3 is TGTGCCATCATGGGGGTGGCGGGGGACACAGATACGCAGTATTTT.

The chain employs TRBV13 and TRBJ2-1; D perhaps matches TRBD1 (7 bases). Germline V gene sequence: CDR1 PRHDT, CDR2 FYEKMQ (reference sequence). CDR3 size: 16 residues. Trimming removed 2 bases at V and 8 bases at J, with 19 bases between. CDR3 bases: TGTGCCAGCAGCTTAAGCCCCAGGGGGGCGGGATATGAGCAGTTCTTC. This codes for CASSLSPRGAGYEQFF.

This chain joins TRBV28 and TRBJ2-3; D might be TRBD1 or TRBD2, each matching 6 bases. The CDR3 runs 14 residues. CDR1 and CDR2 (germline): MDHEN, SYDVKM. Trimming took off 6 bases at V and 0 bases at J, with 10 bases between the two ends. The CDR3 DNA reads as TGTGCCAGCAGAGGGGGGATAAGCACAGATACGCAGTATTTT. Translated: CASRGGISTDTQYF.

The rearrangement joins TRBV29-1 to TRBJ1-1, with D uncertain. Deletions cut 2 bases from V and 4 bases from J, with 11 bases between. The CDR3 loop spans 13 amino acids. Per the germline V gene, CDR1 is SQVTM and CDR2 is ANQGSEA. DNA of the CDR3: TGCAGCGTTGAACGGGGAGGCGGCACTGAAGCTTTCTTT. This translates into CSVERGGGTEAFF.

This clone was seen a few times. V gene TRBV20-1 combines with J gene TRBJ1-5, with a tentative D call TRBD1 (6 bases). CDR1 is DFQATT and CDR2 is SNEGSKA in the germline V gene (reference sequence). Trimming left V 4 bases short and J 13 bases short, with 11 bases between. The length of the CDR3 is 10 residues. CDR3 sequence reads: CSATEQGQHF. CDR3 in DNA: TGCAGTGCTACTGAACAGGGTCAGCATTTT.

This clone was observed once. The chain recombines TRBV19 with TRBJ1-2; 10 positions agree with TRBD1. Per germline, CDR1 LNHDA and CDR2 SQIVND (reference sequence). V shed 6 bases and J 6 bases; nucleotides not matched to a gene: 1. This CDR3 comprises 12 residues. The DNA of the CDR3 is TGTGCCAGTAGAGGGACAGGGGATGGCTACACCTTC. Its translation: CASRGTGDGYTF. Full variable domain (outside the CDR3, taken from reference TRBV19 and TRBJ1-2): DGGITQSPKYLFRKEGQNVTLSCEQNLNHDAMYWYRQDPGQGLRLIYYSQIVNDFQKGDIAEGYSVSREKKESFPLTVTSAQKNPTAFYLCASRGTGDGYTFGSGTRLTVV.

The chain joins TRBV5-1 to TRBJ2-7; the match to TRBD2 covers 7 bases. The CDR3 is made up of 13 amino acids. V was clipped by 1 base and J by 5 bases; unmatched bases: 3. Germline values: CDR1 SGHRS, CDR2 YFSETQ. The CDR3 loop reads CASSLSGADEQYF. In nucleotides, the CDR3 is TGCGCCAGCAGCTTGAGCGGGGCGGACGAGCAGTACTTC. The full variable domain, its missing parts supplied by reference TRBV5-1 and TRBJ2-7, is KAGVTQTPRYLIKTRGQQVTLSCSPISGHRSVSWYQQTPGQGLQFLFEYFSETQRNKGNFPGRFSGRQFSNSRSEMNVSTLELGDSALYLCASSLSGADEQYFGPGTRLTVT.

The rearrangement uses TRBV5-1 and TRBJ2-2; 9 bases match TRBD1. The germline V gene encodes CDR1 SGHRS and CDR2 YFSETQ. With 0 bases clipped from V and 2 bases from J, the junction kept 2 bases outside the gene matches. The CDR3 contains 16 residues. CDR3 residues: CASSLGGQGNTGELFF. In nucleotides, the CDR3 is TGCGCCAGCAGCTTGGGGGGACAGGGAAACACCGGGGAGCTGTTTTTT.

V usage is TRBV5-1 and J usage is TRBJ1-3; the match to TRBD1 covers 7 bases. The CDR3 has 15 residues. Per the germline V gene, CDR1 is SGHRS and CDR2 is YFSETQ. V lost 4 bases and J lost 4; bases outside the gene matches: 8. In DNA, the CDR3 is TGCGCCAGCAGCCGAGGACAGGAAAGGGGAAACACCATATATTTT. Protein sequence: CASSRGQERGNTIYF.

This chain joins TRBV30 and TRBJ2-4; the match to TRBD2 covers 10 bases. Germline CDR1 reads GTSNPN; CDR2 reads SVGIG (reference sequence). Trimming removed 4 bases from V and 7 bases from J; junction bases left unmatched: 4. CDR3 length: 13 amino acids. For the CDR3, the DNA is TGTGCCTGGACAACTAGCGGGGTCAACATTCAGTACTTC. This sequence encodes CAWTTSGVNIQYF.

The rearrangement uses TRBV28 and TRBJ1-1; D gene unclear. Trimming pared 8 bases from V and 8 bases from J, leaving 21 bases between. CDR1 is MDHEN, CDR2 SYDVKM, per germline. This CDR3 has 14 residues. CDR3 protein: CASWPAGGRFEAFF. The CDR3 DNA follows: TGTGCCAGCTGGCCGGCGGGCGGGCGGTTCGAAGCTTTCTTT.

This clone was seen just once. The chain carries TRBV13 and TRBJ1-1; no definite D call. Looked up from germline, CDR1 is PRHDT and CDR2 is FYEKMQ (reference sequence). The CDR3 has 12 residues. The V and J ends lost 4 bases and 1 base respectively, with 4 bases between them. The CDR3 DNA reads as TGTGCCAGCAGCTCCGGGAACACTGAAGCTTTCTTT. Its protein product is CASSSGNTEAFF. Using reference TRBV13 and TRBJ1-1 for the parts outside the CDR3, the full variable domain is AAGVIQSPRHLIKEKRETATLKCYPIPRHDTVYWYQQGPGQDPQFLISFYEKMQSDKGSIPDRFSAQQFSDYHSELNMSSLELGDSALYFCASSSGNTEAFFGQGTRLTVV.

For the CDR3, the DNA is TGCGCCAGCAGCTTGAGGGTGAACACCGGGGAGCTGTTTTTT. The encoded protein is CASSLRVNTGELFF. The J gene is TRBJ2-2, the V gene TRBV5-1; D is unresolved. The CDR3 covers 14 residues. The germline V gene encodes CDR1 SGHRS and CDR2 YFSETQ. Trimming left V 1 base short and J 1 base short, with 5 bases between.

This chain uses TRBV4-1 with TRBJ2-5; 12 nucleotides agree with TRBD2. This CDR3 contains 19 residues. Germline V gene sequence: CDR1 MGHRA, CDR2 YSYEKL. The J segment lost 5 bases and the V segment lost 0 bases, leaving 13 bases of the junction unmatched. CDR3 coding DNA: TGCGCCAGCAGCCAAGACTGGGGGCTAGCGGGGGGGCCGCTGGAGACCCAGTACTTC. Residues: CASSQDWGLAGGPLETQYF.

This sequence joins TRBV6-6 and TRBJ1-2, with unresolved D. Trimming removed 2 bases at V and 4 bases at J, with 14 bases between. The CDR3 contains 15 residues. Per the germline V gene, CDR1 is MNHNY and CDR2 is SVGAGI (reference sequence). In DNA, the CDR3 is TGTGCCAGCAGTTACACACAGAAAGGCACCTATGGCTACACCTTC. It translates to CASSYTQKGTYGYTF.

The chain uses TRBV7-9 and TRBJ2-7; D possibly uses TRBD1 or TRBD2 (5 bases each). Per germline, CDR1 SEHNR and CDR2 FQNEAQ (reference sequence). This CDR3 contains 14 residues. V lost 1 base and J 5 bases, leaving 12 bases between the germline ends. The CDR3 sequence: CASSLGWGFDEQYF. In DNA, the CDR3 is TGTGCCAGCAGCTTAGGTTGGGGGTTCGACGAGCAGTACTTC.

CDR3 in DNA: TGTGCCAGCAGTGGCCGGCCTTATCCATACGAGCAGTACTTC. Protein product: CASSGRPYPYEQYF. This chain connects TRBV25-1 to TRBJ2-7; no firm D call. CDR3 length equals 14 residues. Germline assignment: CDR1 MGHDK and CDR2 SYGVNS. Trimming cost V 4 bases and J 4 bases, with 14 bases left between them.

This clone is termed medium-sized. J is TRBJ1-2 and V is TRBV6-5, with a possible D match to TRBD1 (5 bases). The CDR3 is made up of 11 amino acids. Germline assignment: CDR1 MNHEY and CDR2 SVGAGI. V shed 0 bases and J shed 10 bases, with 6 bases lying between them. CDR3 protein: CASSYSGVYTF. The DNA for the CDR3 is TGTGCCAGCAGTTACTCGGGGGTCTACACCTTC.

The DNA of the CDR3 is TGTGCCAGCTCACTAGACAGAGCCACTGAAGCTTTCTTT. Translated: CASSLDRATEAFF. The rearrangement uses TRBV18 and TRBJ1-1; D possibly corresponds to TRBD1 (5 bases). The V gene lost 4 bases and the J gene lost 4 bases, with 10 bases spanning the gap. In germline, CDR1 is KGHSH, CDR2 LQKENI. The CDR3 totals 13 residues.

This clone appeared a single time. The CDR3 DNA is TGTGCCAGCAGCTTCAACAACGACTACGAGCAGTACTTC. Its translation: CASSFNNDYEQYF. The V call is TRBV11-3, the J call TRBJ2-7; D is unresolved. Trimming left V 3 bases short and J 3 bases short, with 9 bases between. Germline CDR1 and CDR2: SGHNT and YENEEA. The CDR3 is made up of 13 amino acids.

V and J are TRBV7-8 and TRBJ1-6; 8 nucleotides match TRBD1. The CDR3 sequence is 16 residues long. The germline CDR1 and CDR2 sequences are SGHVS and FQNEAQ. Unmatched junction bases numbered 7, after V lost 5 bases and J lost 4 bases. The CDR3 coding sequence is TGTGCCAGCAGCACTAGAGGACAGGGTTATAATTCACCCCTCCACTTT. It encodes CASSTRGQGYNSPLHF.

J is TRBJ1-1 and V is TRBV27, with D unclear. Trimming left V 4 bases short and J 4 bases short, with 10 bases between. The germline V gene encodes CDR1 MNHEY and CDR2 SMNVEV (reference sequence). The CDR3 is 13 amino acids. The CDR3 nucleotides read TGTGCCAGCAGTTGGGGAACGAGCACTGAAGCTTTCTTT. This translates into CASSWGTSTEAFF.

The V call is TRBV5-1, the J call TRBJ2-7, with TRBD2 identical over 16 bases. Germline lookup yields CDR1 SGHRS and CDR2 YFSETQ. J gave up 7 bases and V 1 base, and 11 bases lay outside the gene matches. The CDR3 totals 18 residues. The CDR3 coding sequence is TGCGCCAGCAGCTTGATAGGGACTAGCGGGGGGGCCGGCGGAGAGCAGTACTTC. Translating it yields CASSLIGTSGGAGGEQYF.

CDR3 region: CASRPGRGLTDTQYF. The CDR3 bases are TGTGCCAGCAGACCCGGGAGGGGTCTGACAGATACGCAGTATTTT. The chain employs TRBV6-1 and TRBJ2-3, with TRBD2 matching 8 bases. V shed 6 bases and J 3 bases; nucleotides not matched to a gene: 8. The CDR3 consists of 15 residues. Germline CDR1 and CDR2: MNHNS and SASEGT.

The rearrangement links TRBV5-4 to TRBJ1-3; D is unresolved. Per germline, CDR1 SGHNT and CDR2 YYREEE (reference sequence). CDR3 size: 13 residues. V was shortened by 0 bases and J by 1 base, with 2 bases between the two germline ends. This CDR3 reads CASSLESGNTIYF. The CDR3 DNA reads TGTGCCAGCAGCTTGGAGTCTGGAAACACCATATATTTT.

As DNA, the CDR3 is TGTGCCAGCAGTCTTAGGGTCGAGGAAAAACTGTTTTTT. It is translated as CASSLRVEEKLFF. The chain is built from TRBV6-6 and TRBJ1-4; D remains ambiguous. V was shortened by 5 bases and J by 8 bases, with 12 bases between the two germline ends. Germline V gene sequence: CDR1 MNHNY, CDR2 SVGAGI (reference sequence). This CDR3 is built from 13 residues.